The clone carrying this TCR beta chain was picked up a small number of times. The entry originates in a study of cytomegalovirus exposure and HLA in healthy donors. The CDR3 consists of 13 residues. CDR1 KGHSH and CDR2 LQKENI come from the germline V gene. V dropped 8 bases and J dropped 5 bases, with 13 bases sitting between them. Here immunoSEQ multiplex PCR was the method, and the copy in TCRdb shows in-frame clones only, minus some. The table includes over 150,000 clones, approximately 80% detected once. Sequencing was carried out using PBMCs. The chain recombines TRBV18 with TRBJ1-5; a weak D match, TRBD1 (5 bases). This clonotype was obtained from a woman aged 25 to 39 in good health and CMV-seropositive. CDR3 amino acids: CASAQGIDQPQHF. The CDR3, as DNA: TGTGCCAGCGCTCAGGGTATCGATCAGCCCCAGCATTTT.